Reported below is one TCR beta chain. Sequenced by immunoSEQ multiplex PCR; TCRdb stores in-frame clones only, minus some. Of roughly 100,000 clones in the sample, 80% to 95% were seen once. V was cut by 4 bases and J by 6 bases, with 10 bases left in between. The CDR3 runs to 14 residues. CDR1 and CDR2 from the germline V gene are MGHRA and YSYEKL. These data are taken from a study of siplizumab effects on memory and regulatory T cells. The chain couples TRBV4-1 to TRBJ1-6; no clear D gene. The TCR sequence derives from a human donor in good health. Sequencing was performed on CD8+ T cells sorted from blood. CDR3 bases: TGCGCCAGCAGCCCGGGAGCTCCTAATTCACCCCTCCACTTT. Translated: CASSPGAPNSPLHF.